This T cell receptor (beta chain) appears in the sequencing data of a study of T cell repertoires in cytomegalovirus infection. Study as a whole: Based on public TCR beta signatures, there were indications of CMV infection and of a matching HLA type.

TCRdb itself ran the reads through MiXCR, one entry per CDR3 protein. The sample carries under 200,000 distinct CDR3 sequences, less than 25% recorded once. Concerning this clonotype itself: The antigen is undetermined.

The J segment lost 7 bases and the V segment lost 4 bases, leaving 10 bases of the junction unmatched. The CDR3 has 15 amino acids. The origin of this receptor is a human donor in good health (CMV status not recorded). Some clones in this sample may be carry-over from other donors' samples. Material: CD8+ T cells from cultured PBMCs, obtained from culture after CMV antigen stimulation. The gene calls are TRBV12-3 or TRBV12-4 and TRBJ2-1; 7 nucleotides line up with TRBD1. CDR3 amino acids: CASSSGQRRTNEQFF. In DNA, the CDR3 is TGTGCCAGCAGTTCGGGACAGAGAAGAACTAATGAGCAGTTCTTC.